This passage covers 16 T cell receptor beta chains from one sample sequenced in a study of PD-1 blockade in classical Hodgkin lymphoma. TCRdb keeps only in-frame clones here, not all; method: immunoSEQ multiplex PCR. This sample has 20,000 to 25,000 clones, with about 94% found just once. Time point denoted: newly diagnosed, previously untreated cHL patient sample. The sequencing sample was made of peripheral blood mononuclear cells (PBMCs). These receptors were collected from a human donor with classical Hodgkin lymphoma.

This clone was detected only once. The rearrangement links TRBV28 to TRBJ1-1; no clear D gene. The CDR3 runs to 13 residues. The germline V gene has CDR1 MDHEN and CDR2 SYDVKM. V was pared by 4 bases and J by 0 bases, with 6 bases between. The CDR3 region has the DNA TGTGCCAGCAGTTCCGACCTGAACACTGAAGCTTTCTTT. Protein product: CASSSDLNTEAFF.

This clone appeared a few times. J is TRBJ1-2 and V is TRBV6-6; D is uncertain. Trimming took off 1 base at V and 8 bases at J, with 14 bases between the two ends. CDR1 and CDR2 from the germline V gene are MNHNY and SVGAGI (reference sequence). The CDR3 loop spans 14 amino acids. This CDR3 is CASSYLQIRNGYTF. CDR3 in DNA: TGTGCCAGCAGTTACTTGCAAATTAGAAACGGCTACACCTTC.

J is TRBJ1-1 and V is TRBV19; D remains unclear. Trimming took off 7 bases at V and 4 bases at J, with 16 bases between the two ends. The length of the CDR3 is 14 residues. Germline CDR1 is LNHDA and CDR2 is SQIVND (reference sequence). CDR3 coding DNA: TGTGCCAGTACTCCCCCAGGTGCTACCACTGAAGCTTTCTTT. Protein: CASTPPGATTEAFF.

This clone has only one observation. The CDR3 nucleotides read TGCGCCAGCAGCCAAGTATTGGGGGAACCCCAGCATTTT. It encodes CASSQVLGEPQHF. This chain joins TRBV4-3 and TRBJ1-5; possible D gene TRBD1, 5 bases. V gave up 1 base and J gave up 10 bases, with 11 bases separating them. Germline CDR1 is LGHNA and CDR2 is YSLEER. The CDR3 runs 13 residues.

This clone was detected once. The chain couples TRBV28 to TRBJ1-1; 7 bases align to TRBD1. With 6 bases clipped from V and 5 bases from J, the junction kept 15 bases outside the gene matches. There are 16 residues in the CDR3. Per the germline V gene, CDR1 is MDHEN and CDR2 is SYDVKM. CDR3 residues: CASSNQGGTSVTEAFF. CDR3 coding DNA: TGTGCCAGCAGCAACCAGGGGGGGACCAGCGTGACTGAAGCTTTCTTT.

V and J are TRBV6-6 and TRBJ1-5; D gene ambiguous. The CDR3 length is 13 residues. V was shortened by 6 bases and J by 6 bases, with 12 bases between the two germline ends. The germline V gene has CDR1 MNHNY and CDR2 SVGAGI (reference sequence). CDR3 coding DNA: TGTGCCAGCAGGCAAACGGAGGGTCAGCCCCAGCATTTT. This encodes CASRQTEGQPQHF.

The chain carries TRBV5-4 and TRBJ2-1; 9 nucleotides align to TRBD1. The length of the CDR3 is 13 residues. In germline, CDR1 is SGHNT, CDR2 YYREEE (reference sequence). V shed 4 bases, J shed 6 bases, and the junction held 2 bases outside the gene matches. CDR3 amino acids: CASSTTGGNEQFF. CDR3 nucleotides: TGTGCCAGCAGCACGACAGGGGGCAATGAGCAGTTCTTC.

The chain employs TRBV12-5 and TRBJ2-3, with D perhaps matching TRBD1 (6 bases). V was shortened by 3 bases and J by 6 bases, with 10 bases between the two germline ends. The CDR3 is made up of 13 amino acids. Germline V gene lookup returns CDR1 LGHNT and CDR2 FRNRAP. This CDR3 is CASGFGGPDTQYF. DNA of the CDR3: TGTGCTAGTGGTTTTGGGGGCCCGGATACGCAGTATTTT.

The chain is built from TRBV18 and TRBJ2-5; possibly TRBD1 for D (5 bases). TRBJ2-7 matches the DNA end more closely, so the J call is doubtful. This CDR3 region has 18 residues. CDR1 KGHSH and CDR2 LQKENI come from the germline V gene. The CDR3 region is CASSPIPAPKGPPYEQYF. Here the CDR3 DNA reads TGTGCCAGCTCACCTATACCTGCCCCGAAGGGGCCCCCCTACGAGCAGTACTTC.

The chain uses TRBV9 and TRBJ2-5; 11 positions agree with TRBD2. V lost 0 bases and J lost 4; bases outside the gene matches: 5. Looked up from germline, CDR1 is SGDLS and CDR2 is YYNGEE. The CDR3 length is 16 residues. CDR3 protein: CASSVELAGGRETQYF. CDR3 DNA sequence: TGTGCCAGCAGCGTAGAGTTAGCGGGGGGGCGAGAGACCCAGTACTTC.

This rearrangement joins TRBV4-3 to TRBJ1-2, with 7 bases identical to TRBD1. The V segment lost 0 bases and the J segment 4 bases; nucleotides outside the gene matches: 8. Germline lookup yields CDR1 LGHNA and CDR2 YSLEER. The CDR3 is made up of 16 amino acids. The CDR3 sequence is CASSQDSTGSIYGYTF. Here the CDR3 DNA reads TGCGCCAGCAGCCAAGATTCGACAGGGAGTATCTATGGCTACACCTTC.

The V and J genes are TRBV11-2 and TRBJ2-7, with 7 bases aligning to TRBD1. This CDR3 contains 16 residues. V trimming: 4 bases; J trimming: 4 bases; junction bases outside the gene matches: 13. CDR1 and CDR2 from the germline V gene are SGHAT and FQNNGV. The DNA of the CDR3 is TGTGCCAGCAGCTCGCAGGGGACAGCCGGTTGGTACGAGCAGTACTTC. Its translation is CASSSQGTAGWYEQYF.

The chain joins TRBV7-9 to TRBJ1-3; possibly TRBD1 for D (5 bases). Germline V gives CDR1 SEHNR, CDR2 FQNEAQ (reference sequence). The CDR3 consists of 16 residues. V lost 7 bases to trimming and J lost 0 bases, with 16 bases between them. This CDR3 reads CASTRAGVSSGNTIYF. For the CDR3, the DNA is TGTGCCAGCACCAGGGCGGGAGTCAGCTCTGGAAACACCATATATTTT.

The chain couples TRBV7-2 to TRBJ1-1; 9 bases are shared with TRBD1. This CDR3 region has 15 residues. Per germline, CDR1 SGHTA and CDR2 FQGNSA. Trimming removed 4 bases from V and 1 base from J; junction bases left unmatched: 4. The CDR3 protein is CASSWTGEGNTEAFF. Written as DNA, the CDR3 is TGTGCCAGCAGCTGGACAGGGGAGGGGAACACTGAAGCTTTCTTT. The entire variable domain, with the rest obtained from reference TRBV7-2 and TRBJ1-1, is as follows: GAGVSQSPSNKVTEKGKDVELRCDPISGHTALYWYRQSLGQGLEFLIYFQGNSAPDKSGLPSDRFSAERTGGSVSTLTIQRTQQEDSAVYLCASSWTGEGNTEAFFGQGTRLTVV.

The genes are TRBV10-1 and TRBJ2-2, with D possibly being TRBD1 or TRBD2 (5 bases each). V was pared by 0 bases and J by 5 bases, with 10 bases between. The CDR3 totals 15 residues. Germline CDR1 reads WNHNN; CDR2 reads SYGVQD (reference sequence). In DNA, the CDR3 is TGCGCCAGCAGTGAGTCGGGGGTAGGGACCGGGGAGCTGTTTTTT. Encoded protein: CASSESGVGTGELFF.

The rearrangement uses TRBV7-2 and TRBJ2-1; 11 bases map to TRBD1. CDR1 SGHTA and CDR2 FQGNSA come from the germline V gene. Germline trimming cut 6 bases from V and 7 bases from J; bases unmatched to any gene: 5. This CDR3 is built from 14 residues. CDR3 protein: CASRQGQGGNEQFF. The CDR3 DNA follows: TGTGCCAGCAGGCAGGGACAGGGGGGGAATGAGCAGTTCTTC.